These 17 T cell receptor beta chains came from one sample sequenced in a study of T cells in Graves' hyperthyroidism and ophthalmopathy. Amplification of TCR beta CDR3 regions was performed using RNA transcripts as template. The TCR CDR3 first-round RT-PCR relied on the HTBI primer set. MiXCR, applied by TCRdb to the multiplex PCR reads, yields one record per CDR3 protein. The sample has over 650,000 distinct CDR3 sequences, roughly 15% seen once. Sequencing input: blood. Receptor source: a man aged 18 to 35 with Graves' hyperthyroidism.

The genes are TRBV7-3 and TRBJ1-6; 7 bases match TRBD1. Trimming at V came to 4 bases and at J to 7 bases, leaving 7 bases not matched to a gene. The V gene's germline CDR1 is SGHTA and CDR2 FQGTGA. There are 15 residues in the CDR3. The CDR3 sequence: CASSSGTAKNSPLHF. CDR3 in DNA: TGTGCCAGCAGCTCCGGGACAGCTAAGAATTCACCCCTCCACTTT.

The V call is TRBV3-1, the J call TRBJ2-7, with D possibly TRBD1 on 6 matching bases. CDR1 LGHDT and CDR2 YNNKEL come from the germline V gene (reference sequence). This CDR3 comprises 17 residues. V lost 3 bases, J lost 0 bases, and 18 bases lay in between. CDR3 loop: CASSQDPTGASSYEQYF. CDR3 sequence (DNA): TGTGCCAGCAGCCAGGATCCGACAGGCGCTAGCTCCTACGAGCAGTACTTC.

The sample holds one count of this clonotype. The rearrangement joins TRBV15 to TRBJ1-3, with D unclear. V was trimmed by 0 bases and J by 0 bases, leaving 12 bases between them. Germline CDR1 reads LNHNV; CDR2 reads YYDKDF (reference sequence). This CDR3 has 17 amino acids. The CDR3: CATSRDLGSFSGNTIYF. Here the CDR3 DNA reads TGTGCCACCAGCAGAGATTTGGGGTCCTTCTCTGGAAACACCATATATTTT. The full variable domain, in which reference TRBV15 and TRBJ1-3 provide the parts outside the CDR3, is DAMVIQNPRYQVTQFGKPVTLSCSQTLNHNVMYWYQQKSSQAPKLLFHYYDKDFNNEADTPDNFQSRRPNTSFCFLDIRSPGLGDTAMYLCATSRDLGSFSGNTIYFGEGSWLTVV.

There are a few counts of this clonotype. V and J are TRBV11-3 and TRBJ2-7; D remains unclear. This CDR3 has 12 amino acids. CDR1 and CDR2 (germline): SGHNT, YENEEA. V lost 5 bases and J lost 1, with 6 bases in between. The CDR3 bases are TGTGCCAGCAGCCAACAATCCTACGAGCAGTACTTC. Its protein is CASSQQSYEQYF.

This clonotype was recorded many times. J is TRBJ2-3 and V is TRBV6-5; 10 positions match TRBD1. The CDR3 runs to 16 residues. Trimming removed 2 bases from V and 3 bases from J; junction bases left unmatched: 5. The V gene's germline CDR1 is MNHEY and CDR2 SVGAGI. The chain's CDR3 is CASSYPPDRGTDTQYF. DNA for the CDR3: TGTGCCAGCAGTTACCCTCCGGACAGGGGGACAGATACGCAGTATTTT.

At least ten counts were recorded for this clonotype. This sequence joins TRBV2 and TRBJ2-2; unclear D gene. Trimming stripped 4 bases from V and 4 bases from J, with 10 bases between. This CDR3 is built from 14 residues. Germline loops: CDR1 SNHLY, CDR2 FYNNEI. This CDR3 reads CASSALQVTGELFF. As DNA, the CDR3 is TGTGCCAGCAGTGCGCTTCAGGTCACCGGGGAGCTGTTTTTT.

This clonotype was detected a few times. CDR3 sequence: CASTLYPLAETQYF. The CDR3 coding sequence is TGTGCCAGCACCCTCTATCCCCTCGCGGAGACCCAGTACTTC. V usage is TRBV7-7 and J usage is TRBJ2-5; no reliable D call. CDR1 is SSHAT and CDR2 is FNYEAQ in the germline V gene (reference sequence). The CDR3 runs to 14 residues. Trimming took off 7 bases at V and 5 bases at J, with 17 bases between the two ends.

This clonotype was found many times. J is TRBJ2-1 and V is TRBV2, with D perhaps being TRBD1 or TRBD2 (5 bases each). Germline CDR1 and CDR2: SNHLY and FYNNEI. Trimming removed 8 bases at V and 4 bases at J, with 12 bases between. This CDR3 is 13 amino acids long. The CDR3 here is CASSRDVYNEQFF. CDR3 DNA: TGTGCCAGCTCGAGGGACGTTTACAATGAGCAGTTCTTC.

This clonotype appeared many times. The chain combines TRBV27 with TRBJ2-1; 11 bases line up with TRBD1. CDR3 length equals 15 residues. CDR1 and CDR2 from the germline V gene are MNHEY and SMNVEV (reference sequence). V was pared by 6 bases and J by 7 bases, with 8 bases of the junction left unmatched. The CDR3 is CASRLRDRGWNEQFF. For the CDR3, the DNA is TGTGCCAGCAGACTCCGGGACAGGGGGTGGAATGAGCAGTTCTTC.

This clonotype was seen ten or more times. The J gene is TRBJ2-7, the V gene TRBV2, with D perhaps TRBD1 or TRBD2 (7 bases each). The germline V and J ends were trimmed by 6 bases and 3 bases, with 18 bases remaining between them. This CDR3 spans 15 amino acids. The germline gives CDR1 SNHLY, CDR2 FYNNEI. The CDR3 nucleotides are TGTGCCAGCAGGAGGGGGCGCGGCGGGAGCTACGAGCAGTACTTC. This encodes CASRRGRGGSYEQYF.

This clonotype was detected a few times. CDR3 sequence (DNA): TGTGCCAGCAGGAAGGGACTAGTCTACAATGAGCAGTTCTTC. Translated, it gives CASRKGLVYNEQFF. The chain is built from TRBV2 and TRBJ2-1; 8 bases are a match to TRBD2. Germline CDR1 is SNHLY and CDR2 is FYNNEI. Losses at the gene ends were 6 bases for V and 3 bases for J; bases not matched to a gene: 4. The CDR3 consists of 14 residues.

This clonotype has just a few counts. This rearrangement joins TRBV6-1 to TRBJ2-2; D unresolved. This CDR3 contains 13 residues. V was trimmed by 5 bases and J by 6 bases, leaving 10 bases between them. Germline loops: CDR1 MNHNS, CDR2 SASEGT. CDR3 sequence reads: CASSLPRPGELFF. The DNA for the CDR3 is TGTGCCAGCAGTCTCCCCCGGCCCGGGGAGCTGTTTTTT.

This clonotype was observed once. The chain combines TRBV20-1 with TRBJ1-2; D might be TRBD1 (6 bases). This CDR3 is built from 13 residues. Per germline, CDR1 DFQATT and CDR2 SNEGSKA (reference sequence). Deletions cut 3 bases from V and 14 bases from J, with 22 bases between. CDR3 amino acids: CSASDDTGGPMTF. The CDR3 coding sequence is TGCAGTGCTAGTGATGACACTGGGGGCCCGATGACCTTC.

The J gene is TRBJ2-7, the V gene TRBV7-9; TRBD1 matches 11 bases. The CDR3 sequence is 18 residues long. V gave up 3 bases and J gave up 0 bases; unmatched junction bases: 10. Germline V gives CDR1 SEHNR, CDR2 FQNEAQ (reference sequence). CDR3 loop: CASSFPPGQGVDSYEQYF. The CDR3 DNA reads TGTGCCAGCAGCTTCCCGCCGGGACAGGGGGTCGACTCCTACGAGCAGTACTTC.

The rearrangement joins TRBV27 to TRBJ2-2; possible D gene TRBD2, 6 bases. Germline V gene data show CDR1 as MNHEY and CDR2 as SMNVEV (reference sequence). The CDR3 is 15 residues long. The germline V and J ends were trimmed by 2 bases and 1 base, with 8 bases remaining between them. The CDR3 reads CASSLRAGNTGELFF. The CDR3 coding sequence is TGTGCCAGCAGTTTAAGAGCGGGGAACACCGGGGAGCTGTTTTTT.

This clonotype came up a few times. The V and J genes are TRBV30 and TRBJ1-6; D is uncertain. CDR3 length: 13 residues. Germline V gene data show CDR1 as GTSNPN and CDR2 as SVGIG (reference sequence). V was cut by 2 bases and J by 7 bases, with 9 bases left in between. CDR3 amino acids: CAWSSQRNSPLHF. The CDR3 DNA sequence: TGTGCCTGGAGTTCACAGAGAAATTCACCCCTCCACTTT.

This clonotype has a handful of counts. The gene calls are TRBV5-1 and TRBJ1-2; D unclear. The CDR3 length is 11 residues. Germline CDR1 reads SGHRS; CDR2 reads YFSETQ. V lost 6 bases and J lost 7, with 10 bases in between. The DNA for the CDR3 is TGCGCCAGCATTCCGCGGGTTGGCTACACCTTC. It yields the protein CASIPRVGYTF.